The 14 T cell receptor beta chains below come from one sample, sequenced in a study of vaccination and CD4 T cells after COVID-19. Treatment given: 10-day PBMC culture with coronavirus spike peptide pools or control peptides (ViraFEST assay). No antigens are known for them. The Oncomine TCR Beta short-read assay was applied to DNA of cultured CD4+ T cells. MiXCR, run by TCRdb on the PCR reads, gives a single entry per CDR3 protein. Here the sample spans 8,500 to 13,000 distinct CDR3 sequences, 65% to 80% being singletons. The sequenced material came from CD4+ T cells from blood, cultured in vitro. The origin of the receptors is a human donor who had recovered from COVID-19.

CDR3 sequence: CASSVGGTEAFF. The CDR3 coding sequence is TGTGCCAGCAGCGTTGGGGGCACTGAAGCTTTCTTT. The chain links TRBV7-3 to TRBJ1-1; D perhaps matches TRBD1 (5 bases). The CDR3 spans 12 residues. Looked up from germline, CDR1 is SGHTA and CDR2 is FQGTGA. V was pared by 5 bases and J by 4 bases, with 8 bases between.

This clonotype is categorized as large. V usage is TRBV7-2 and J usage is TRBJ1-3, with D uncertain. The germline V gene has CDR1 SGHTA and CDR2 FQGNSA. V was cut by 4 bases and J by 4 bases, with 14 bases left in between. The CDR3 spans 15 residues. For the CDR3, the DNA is TGTGCCAGCAGCTCCTACCTTGAATCCGGAAACACCATATATTTT. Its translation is CASSSYLESGNTIYF.

CDR3 region: CSARALAENQETQYF. For the CDR3, the DNA is TGCAGTGCTAGAGCGCTAGCGGAGAACCAAGAGACCCAGTACTTC. The genes are TRBV20-1 and TRBJ2-5, with 7 positions matching TRBD2. The CDR3 sequence is 15 residues long. The germline CDR1 and CDR2 sequences are DFQATT and SNEGSKA (reference sequence). V lost 1 base, J lost 0 bases, and 5 bases stayed unmatched.

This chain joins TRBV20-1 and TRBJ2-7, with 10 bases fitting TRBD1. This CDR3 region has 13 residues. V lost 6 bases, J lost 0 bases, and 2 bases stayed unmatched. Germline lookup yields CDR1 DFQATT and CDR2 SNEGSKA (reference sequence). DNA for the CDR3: TGCAGTGCGAGGACAGGGGGCTCCTACGAGCAGTACTTC. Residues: CSARTGGSYEQYF.

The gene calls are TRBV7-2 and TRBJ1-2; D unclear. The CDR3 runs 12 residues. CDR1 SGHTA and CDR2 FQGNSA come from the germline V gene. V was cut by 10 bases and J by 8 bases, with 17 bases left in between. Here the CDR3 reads CATSRGQWGYTF. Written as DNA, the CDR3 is TGTGCCACTTCTAGAGGGCAATGGGGCTACACCTTC.

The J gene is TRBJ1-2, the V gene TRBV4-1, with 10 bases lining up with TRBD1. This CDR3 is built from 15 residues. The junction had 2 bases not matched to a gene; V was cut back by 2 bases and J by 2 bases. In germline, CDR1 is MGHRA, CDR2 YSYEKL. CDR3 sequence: CASSQKGQGNYGYTF. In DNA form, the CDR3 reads TGCGCCAGCAGCCAAAAGGGACAGGGGAACTATGGCTACACCTTC.

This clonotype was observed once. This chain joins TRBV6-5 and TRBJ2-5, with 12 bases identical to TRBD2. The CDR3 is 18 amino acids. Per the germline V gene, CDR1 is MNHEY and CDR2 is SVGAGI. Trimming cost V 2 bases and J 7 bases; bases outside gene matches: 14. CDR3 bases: TGTGCCAGCAGTTACCCTAGCGGGAGGGGGGGAGCAGTCGGGACCCAGTACTTC. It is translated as CASSYPSGRGGAVGTQYF.

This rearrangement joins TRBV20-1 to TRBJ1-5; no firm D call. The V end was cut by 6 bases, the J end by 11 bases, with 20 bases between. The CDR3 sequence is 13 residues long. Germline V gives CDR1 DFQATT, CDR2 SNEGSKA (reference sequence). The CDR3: CSAGKPSIMAQHF. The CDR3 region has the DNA TGCAGTGCGGGCAAGCCCTCAATCATGGCCCAGCATTTT.

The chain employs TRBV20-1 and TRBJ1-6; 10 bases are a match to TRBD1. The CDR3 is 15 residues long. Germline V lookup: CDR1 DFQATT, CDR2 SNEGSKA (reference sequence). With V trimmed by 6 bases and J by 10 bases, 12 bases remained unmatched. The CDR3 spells CSAPGLGTGESPLHF. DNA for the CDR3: TGCAGTGCCCCTGGCCTCGGGACAGGGGAGTCACCCCTCCACTTT.

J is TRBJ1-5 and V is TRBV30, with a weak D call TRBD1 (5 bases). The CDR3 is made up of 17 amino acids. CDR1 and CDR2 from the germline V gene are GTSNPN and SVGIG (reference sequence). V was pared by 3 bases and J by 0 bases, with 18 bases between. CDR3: CAWSRDGVPYSNQPQHF. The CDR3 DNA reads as TGTGCCTGGAGCCGGGACGGAGTACCTTATAGCAATCAGCCCCAGCATTTT.

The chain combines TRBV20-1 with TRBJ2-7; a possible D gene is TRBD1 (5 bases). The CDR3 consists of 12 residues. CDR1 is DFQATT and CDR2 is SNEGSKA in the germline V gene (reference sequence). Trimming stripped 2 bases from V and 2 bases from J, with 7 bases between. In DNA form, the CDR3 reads TGCAGTGCTAGACCCAGGGCCTACGAGCAGTACTTC. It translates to CSARPRAYEQYF.

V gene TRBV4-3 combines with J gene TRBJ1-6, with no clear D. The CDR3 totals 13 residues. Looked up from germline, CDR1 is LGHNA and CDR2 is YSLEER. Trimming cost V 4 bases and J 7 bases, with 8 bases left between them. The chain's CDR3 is CASSPEANSPLHF. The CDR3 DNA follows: TGCGCCAGCAGCCCGGAGGCAAATTCACCCCTCCACTTT.

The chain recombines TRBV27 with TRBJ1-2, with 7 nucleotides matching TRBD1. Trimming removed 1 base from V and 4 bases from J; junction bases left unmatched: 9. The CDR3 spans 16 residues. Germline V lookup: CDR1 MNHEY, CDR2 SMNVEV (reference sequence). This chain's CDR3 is CASSLFGDSRGYGYTF. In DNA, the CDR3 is TGTGCCAGCAGTTTATTTGGGGACAGCAGGGGCTATGGCTACACCTTC.

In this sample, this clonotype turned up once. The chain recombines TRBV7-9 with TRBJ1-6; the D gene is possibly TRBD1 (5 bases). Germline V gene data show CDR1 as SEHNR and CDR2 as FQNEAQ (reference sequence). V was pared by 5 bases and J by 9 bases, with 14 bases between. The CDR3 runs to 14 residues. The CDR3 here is CASSLGTEGSPLHF. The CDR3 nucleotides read TGTGCCAGCAGCCTAGGGACCGAGGGTTCACCCCTCCACTTT.